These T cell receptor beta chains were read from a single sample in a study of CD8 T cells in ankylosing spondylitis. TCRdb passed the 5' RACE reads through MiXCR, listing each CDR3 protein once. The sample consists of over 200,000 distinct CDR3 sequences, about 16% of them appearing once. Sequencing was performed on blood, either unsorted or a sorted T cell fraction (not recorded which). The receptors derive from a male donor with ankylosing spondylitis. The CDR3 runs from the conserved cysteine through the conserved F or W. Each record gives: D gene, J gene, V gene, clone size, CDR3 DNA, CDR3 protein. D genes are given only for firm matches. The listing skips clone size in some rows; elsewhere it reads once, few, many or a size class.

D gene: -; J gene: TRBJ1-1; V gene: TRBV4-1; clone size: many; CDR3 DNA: TGCGCCAGCAGCCAAAATTGGGGGAACACTGAAGCTTTCTTT; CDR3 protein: CASSQNWGNTEAFF
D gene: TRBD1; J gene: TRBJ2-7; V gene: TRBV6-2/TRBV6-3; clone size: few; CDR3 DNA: TGTGCCAGCAGTTACCCGACCGGGACAGGGCCCCACGAGCAGTACTTC; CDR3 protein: CASSYPTGTGPHEQYF
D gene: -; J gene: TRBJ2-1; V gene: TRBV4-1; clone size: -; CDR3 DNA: TGCGCCAGCAGCCAATTCCAGGGACATGAGCAGTTCTTC; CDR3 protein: CASSQFQGHEQFF
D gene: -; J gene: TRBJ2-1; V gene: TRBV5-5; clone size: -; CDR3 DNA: TGTGCCAGCAGCTTGGCCGATGCGATCAGAAATGAGCAGTTCTTC; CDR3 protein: CASSLADAIRNEQFF
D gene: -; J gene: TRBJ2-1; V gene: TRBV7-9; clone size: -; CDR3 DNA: TGTGCCAGCAGCACGACGACGGGAGTTCTCTACAATGAGCAGTTCTTC; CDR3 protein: CASSTTTGVLYNEQFF
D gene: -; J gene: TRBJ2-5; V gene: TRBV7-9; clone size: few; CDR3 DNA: TGTGCCAGCACCCCAATGCGGACGGTCCCCTACCAAGAGACCCAGTACTTC; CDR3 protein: CASTPMRTVPYQETQYF
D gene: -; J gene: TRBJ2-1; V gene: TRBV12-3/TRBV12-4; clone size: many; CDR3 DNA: TGTGCCAGCAGCCCCTCCAATGAGCAGTTCTTC; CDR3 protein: CASSPSNEQFF
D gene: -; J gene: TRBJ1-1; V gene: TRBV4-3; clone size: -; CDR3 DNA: TGCGCCAGCAGCCAAGGACTGTGGGGGTATGGGTTTGGGACTGAAGCTTTCTTT; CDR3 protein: CASSQGLWGYGFGTEAFF
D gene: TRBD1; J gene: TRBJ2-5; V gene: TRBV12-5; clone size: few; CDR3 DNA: TGTGCTAGTGGATACACAGGGGAGCTGTACCAAGAGACCCAGTACTTC; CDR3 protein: CASGYTGELYQETQYF
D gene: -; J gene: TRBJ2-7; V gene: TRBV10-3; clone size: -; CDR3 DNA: TGTGCCATCAGTGAGCAGGAATTGACCTACGAGCAGTACTTC; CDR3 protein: CAISEQELTYEQYF
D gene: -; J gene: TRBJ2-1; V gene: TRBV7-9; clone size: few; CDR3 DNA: TGTGCCAGCAGCTTCGACGGGGTTTCCCTCGATTCCAATGAGCAGTTCTTC; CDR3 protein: CASSFDGVSLDSNEQFF
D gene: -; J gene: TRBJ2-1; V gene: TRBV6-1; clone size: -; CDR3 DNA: TGTGCCAGCAGTGTTTACTCCGACAATGAGCAGTTCTTC; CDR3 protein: CASSVYSDNEQFF
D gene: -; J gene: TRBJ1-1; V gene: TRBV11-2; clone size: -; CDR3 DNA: TGTGCCAGCAGCTCCGGGACTAACTTAGAAGCTTTCTTT; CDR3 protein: CASSSGTNLEAFF
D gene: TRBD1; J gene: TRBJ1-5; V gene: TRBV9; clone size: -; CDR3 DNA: TGTGCCAGCAGCGTAACAGGGGAGAGCAATCAGCCCCAGCATTTT; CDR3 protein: CASSVTGESNQPQHF
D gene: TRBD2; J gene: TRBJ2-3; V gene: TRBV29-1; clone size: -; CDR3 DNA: TGCAGCTTTCGGGGGACTAATGATGGCACAGATACGCAGTATTTT; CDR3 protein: CSFRGTNDGTDTQYF
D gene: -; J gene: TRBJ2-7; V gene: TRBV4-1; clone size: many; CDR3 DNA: TGCGCCAGCAGCCAAGATAGGGGGGTCGAGGCCTACGAGCAGTACTTC; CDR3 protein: CASSQDRGVEAYEQYF
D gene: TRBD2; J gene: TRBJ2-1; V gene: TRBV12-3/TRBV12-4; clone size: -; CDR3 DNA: TGTGCCAGCAGTTTATTCCCGCTAGCGGGAGTCAATGAGCAGTTCTTC; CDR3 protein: CASSLFPLAGVNEQFF
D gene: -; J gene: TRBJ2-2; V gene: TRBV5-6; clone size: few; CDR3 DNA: TGTGCCAGCAGCTCGGAGACCGGGGAGCTGTTTTTT; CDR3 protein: CASSSETGELFF
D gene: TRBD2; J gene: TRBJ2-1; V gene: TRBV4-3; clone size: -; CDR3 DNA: TGCGCCAGCAGCCCAGATAGCGGGAGCCTATACAATGAGCAGTTCTTC; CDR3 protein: CASSPDSGSLYNEQFF
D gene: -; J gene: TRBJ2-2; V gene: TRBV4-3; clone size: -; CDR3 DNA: TGCGCCAGCAGCCAAGATCCCGGGGGCCTTGAAAACACCGGGGAGCTGTTTTTT; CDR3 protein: CASSQDPGGLENTGELFF
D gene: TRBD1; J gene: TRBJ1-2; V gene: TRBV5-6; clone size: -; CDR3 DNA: TGTGCCAGCAGCCCTGGGACAGATCACTATGGCTACACCTTC; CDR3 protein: CASSPGTDHYGYTF
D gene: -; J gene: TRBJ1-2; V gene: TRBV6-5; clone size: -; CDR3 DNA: TGTGCCAGCAGTTACTCGGCCAGGGCGAACTATGGCTACACCTTC; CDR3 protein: CASSYSARANYGYTF
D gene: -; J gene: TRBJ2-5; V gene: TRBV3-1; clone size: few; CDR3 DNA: TGTGCCAGCAGCCAGAGCTTTGGCAGTGAGCGCCTCCGAGAGACCCAGTACTTC; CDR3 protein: CASSQSFGSERLRETQYF
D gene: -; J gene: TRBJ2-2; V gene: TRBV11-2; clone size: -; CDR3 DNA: TGTGCCAGCAGCCACAGGCCCGGGGTGAACACCGGGGAGCTGTTTTTT; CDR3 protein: CASSHRPGVNTGELFF
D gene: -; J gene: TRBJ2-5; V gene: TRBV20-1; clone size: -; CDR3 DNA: TGCAGTGCTAGTGGCAGTTGGAAAGAGACCCAGTACTTC; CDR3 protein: CSASGSWKETQYF
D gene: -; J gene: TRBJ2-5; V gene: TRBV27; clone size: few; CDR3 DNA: TGTGCCAGCAGTTTAGGGTCGTACCAAGAGACCCAGTACTTC; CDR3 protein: CASSLGSYQETQYF
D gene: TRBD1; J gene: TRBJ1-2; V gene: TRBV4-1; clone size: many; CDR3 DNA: TGCGCCAGCAGCCAAGCCAAAGGGGACAGCCTCTATGGCTACACCTTC; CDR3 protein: CASSQAKGDSLYGYTF
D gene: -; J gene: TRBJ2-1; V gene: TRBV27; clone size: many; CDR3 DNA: TGTGCCAGCAGTTCGCGAGGAGCCTACAATGAGCAGTTCTTC; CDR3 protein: CASSSRGAYNEQFF
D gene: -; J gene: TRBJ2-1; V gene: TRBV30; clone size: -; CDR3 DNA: TGTGCCTGGAGCACCACCTACAATGAGCAGTTCTTC; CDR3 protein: CAWSTTYNEQFF
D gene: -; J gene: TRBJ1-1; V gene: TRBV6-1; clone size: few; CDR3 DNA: TGTGCCAGCACCCTCTTGGGGGGCACTGAAGCTTTCTTT; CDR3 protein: CASTLLGGTEAFF
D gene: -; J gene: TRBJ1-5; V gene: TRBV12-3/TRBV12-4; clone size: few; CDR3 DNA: TGTGCCAGCAGTGAGACAGTCAATCAGCCCCAGCATTTT; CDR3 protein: CASSETVNQPQHF
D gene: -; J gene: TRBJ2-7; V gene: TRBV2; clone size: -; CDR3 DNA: TGTGCCAGCAGTGGCCTACAATACGAGCAGTACTTC; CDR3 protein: CASSGLQYEQYF
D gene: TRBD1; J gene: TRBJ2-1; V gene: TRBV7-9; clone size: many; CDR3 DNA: TGTGCCAGCAGCACAGACAGGGGGTCCTACAATGAGCAGTTCTTC; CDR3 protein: CASSTDRGSYNEQFF
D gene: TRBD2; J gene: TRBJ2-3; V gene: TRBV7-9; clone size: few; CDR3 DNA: TGTGCCAGCAGCTTAGGGGCGGGAGTAACAGATACGCAGTATTTT; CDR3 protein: CASSLGAGVTDTQYF
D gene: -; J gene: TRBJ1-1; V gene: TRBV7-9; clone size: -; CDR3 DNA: TGTGCCAGCAGCTCCATCCAGGGGAACGCTGAAGCTTTCTTT; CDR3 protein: CASSSIQGNAEAFF
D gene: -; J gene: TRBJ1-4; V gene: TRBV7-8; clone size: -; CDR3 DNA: TGTGCCAGCAGCTTAGTCTTCCCTAATGAAAAACTGTTTTTT; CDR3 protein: CASSLVFPNEKLFF
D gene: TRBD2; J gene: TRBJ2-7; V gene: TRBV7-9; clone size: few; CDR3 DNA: TGTGCCAGCAGCCTCCCGGGGGGTTACGAGCAGTACTTC; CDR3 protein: CASSLPGGYEQYF
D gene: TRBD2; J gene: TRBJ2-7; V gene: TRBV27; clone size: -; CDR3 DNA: TGTGCCAGCAGTCACCTTGGGACTAGCGGACCCCACGAGCAGTACTTC; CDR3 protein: CASSHLGTSGPHEQYF
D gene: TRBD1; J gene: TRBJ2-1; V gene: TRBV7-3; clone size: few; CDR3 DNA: TGTGCCAGCAGTGGGACAGGGGGGGACAATGAGCAGTTCTTC; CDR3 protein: CASSGTGGDNEQFF
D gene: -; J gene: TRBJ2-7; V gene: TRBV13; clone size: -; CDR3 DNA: TGTGCCAGCAGCTCCAGGGAGTACGAGCAGTACTTC; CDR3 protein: CASSSREYEQYF
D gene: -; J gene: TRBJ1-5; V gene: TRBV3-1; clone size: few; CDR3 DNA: TGTGCCAGCAGCCAAGATTTCGGTTTTGGCAATCAGCCCCAGCATTTT; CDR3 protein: CASSQDFGFGNQPQHF
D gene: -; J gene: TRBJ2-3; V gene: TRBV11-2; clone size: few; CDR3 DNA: TGTGCCAGCAGCTCCAACACAGATACGCAGTATTTT; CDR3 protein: CASSSNTDTQYF
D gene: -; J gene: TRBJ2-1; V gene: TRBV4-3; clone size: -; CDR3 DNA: TGCGCCAGCAGCCCCTTTATAACTTACAATGAGCAGTTCTTC; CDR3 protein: CASSPFITYNEQFF
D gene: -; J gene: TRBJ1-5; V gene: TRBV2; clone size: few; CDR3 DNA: TGTGCCAGCGGAGCGGGGGGTACATGGCCCCAGCATTTT; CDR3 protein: CASGAGGTWPQHF
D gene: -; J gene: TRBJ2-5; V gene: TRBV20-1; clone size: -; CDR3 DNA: TGCAGTGCTAGTCGCAACGAGATAGAGACCCAGTACTTC; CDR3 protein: CSASRNEIETQYF
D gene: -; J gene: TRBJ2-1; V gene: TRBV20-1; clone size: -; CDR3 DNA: TGCAGTGCTAGTGAAGGACACCTAGTTAATGAGCAGTTCTTC; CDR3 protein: CSASEGHLVNEQFF
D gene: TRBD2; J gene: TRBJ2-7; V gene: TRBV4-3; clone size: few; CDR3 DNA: TGCGCCAGCAGCCTCGGACTAGCGGGAAGCGAGCAGTACTTC; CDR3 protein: CASSLGLAGSEQYF
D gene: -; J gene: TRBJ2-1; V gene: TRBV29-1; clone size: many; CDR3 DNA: TGCAGCGTTGAAGATCTTGGGGGGAGGTCCGTGAGTGAGCAGTTCTTC; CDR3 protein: CSVEDLGGRSVSEQFF
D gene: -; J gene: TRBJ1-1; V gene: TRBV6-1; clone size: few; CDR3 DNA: TGTGCCAGCAGTCCCCGGGGGTGGGGAACTGAAGCTTTCTTT; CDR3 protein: CASSPRGWGTEAFF
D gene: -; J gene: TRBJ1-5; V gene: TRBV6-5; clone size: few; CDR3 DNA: TGTGCCAGCAGTTACCTAGGGGAAGGTCAGCCCCAGCATTTT; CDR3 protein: CASSYLGEGQPQHF
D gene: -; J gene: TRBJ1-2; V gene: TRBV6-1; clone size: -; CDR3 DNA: TGTGCCAGCAGTGAAGGCAGTCTTCCTTTCTATGGCTACACCTTC; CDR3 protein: CASSEGSLPFYGYTF
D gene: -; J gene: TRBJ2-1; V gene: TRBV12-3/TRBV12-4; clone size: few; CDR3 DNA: TGTGCCAGCAGTCACCGGCCCCGTGTCGGTGAGCAGTTCTTC; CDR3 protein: CASSHRPRVGEQFF
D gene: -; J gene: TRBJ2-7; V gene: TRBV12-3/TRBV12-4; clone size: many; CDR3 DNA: TGTGCCAGCAGCCCCGGCAGGGACCTCCCCTACGAGCAGTACTTC; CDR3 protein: CASSPGRDLPYEQYF
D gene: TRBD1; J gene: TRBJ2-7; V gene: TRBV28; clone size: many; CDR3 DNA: TGTGCCAGCAGCTTAGACAGGGACGAGCAGTACTTC; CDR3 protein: CASSLDRDEQYF
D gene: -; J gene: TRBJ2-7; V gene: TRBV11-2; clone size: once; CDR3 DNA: TGTGCCAGCAGCTTACAGACGATCTACGAGCAGTACTTC; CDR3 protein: CASSLQTIYEQYF
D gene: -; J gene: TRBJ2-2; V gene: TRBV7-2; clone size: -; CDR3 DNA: TGTGCCAGCAGCTCTGGGGAGAACACCGGGGAGCTGTTTTTT; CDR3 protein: CASSSGENTGELFF
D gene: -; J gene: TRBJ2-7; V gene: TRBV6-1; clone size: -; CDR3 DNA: TGTGCCAGCAGTGATCGTTTAGGGTTGAGTTCCTACGAGCAGTACTTC; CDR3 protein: CASSDRLGLSSYEQYF
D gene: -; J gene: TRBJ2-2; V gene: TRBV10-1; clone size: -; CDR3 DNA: TGCGCCAGCAGTGCCGGGTACAACACCGGGGAGCTGTTTTTT; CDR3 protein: CASSAGYNTGELFF
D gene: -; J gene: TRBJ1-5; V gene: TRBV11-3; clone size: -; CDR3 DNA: TGTGCCAGCAGCCCGGCAGGGTGGGGACAGCCCCAGCATTTT; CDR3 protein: CASSPAGWGQPQHF